The clone carrying this TCR beta chain occurred once. Antigen unknown. The source of the sample is a study of blood T cells in healthy people across ages. Broader study findings: PBMCs left unsorted prevented a conclusive naive versus antigen-experienced comparison.

Caucasian, healthy and from Russia, the donors were aged between roughly 6 and 95. The use of a sample-barcoded 5' primer and a J-beta primer mix characterized a second PCR of roughly 6 to 11 cycles. Each cDNA molecule was tagged by a template-switch adaptor that had 12 random nucleotides. Each of the samples gave a minimum of 3 million paired-end reads that contained CDR3. TCRdb re-analysed the 5' RACE reads in MiXCR, keeping a single row per CDR3 protein. The sample lists approximately 1,100,000 distinct CDR3 sequences, 45% occurring once. The CDR3 loop spans 16 amino acids. The germline V gene has CDR1 LGHDT and CDR2 YNNKEL (reference sequence).

This TCR derives from a woman aged 60-70 years in good health. The sequenced sample was blood. The J gene is TRBJ2-7, the V gene TRBV3-1; 8 bases fit TRBD1. The J call may be in error: the DNA end matches TRBJ2-5 better. CDR3 coding DNA: TGTGCCAGCAGCCCACCCCGGACAGGGACGATGGAGACCCAGTACTTC. As protein: CASSPPRTGTMETQYF.